This is a list of T cell receptor beta chains from one sample in a study of regulatory T cells in long-lasting Graves disease. MiXCR, run by TCRdb on the multiplex PCR reads, gives a single entry per CDR3 protein. The data hold over 450,000 distinct CDR3 sequences, with around 12% observed a single time. This sample was shared with a second study, whose subject was T cells in Graves' hyperthyroidism and ophthalmopathy.

Sample: peripheral blood mononuclear cells (PBMCs), taken at new diagnosis, from a patient treated with antithyroid drugs. Source of these receptors: a woman between 25 and 40 years old with Graves disease. CDR3s include the opening cysteine and the closing phenylalanine or tryptophan. D genes are given only for firm matches. Clone size is stated in some rows and not others, as once, few, many or a class when expanded.

d_gene,abundance,j_gene,v_gene,CDR3nt,CDR3aa
TRBD1,few,TRBJ1-1,TRBV4-3,TGCGCCAGCAGCCAAGATAGGGGACAGGAGGACACTGAAGCTTTCTTT,CASSQDRGQEDTEAFF
TRBD1,many,TRBJ1-5,TRBV7-2,TGTGCCAGCAGCTTCGGGACAGGGATTAATCAGCCCCAGCATTTT,CASSFGTGINQPQHF
-,many,TRBJ2-7,TRBV30,TGTGCCTGGAGTAAGGGGCCGGCTTCCTACGAGCAGTACTTC,CAWSKGPASYEQYF
TRBD1,many,TRBJ2-1,TRBV28,TGTGCCAGCAGTTCTGCAGCCGGGACAGGGATATGGCGGGAAACCTACAATGAGCAGTTCTTC,CASSSAAGTGIWRETYNEQFF
TRBD2,many,TRBJ2-1,TRBV11-3,TGTGCCAGCAGGGAAGGGACTAGCATACACAATGAGCAGTTCTTC,CASREGTSIHNEQFF
TRBD1,many,TRBJ1-2,TRBV28,TGTGCCAGCAGTTGGAGACAGGGGGCGCGCGGCTACACCTTC,CASSWRQGARGYTF
-,few,TRBJ2-7,TRBV19,TGTGCCAGTAGTATTCGGCCGGACGGGACCTACGAGCAGTACTTC,CASSIRPDGTYEQYF
TRBD1,-,TRBJ1-2,TRBV29-1,TGCAGCGTTGAAGATAAAGGACAGGGGATCTATGGCTACACCTTC,CSVEDKGQGIYGYTF
TRBD1,many,TRBJ2-2,TRBV18,TGTGCCAGCTCACCGGGACAGACCTCCCCCAGGGAGCTGTTTTTT,CASSPGQTSPRELFF
-,-,TRBJ1-1,TRBV5-1,TGCGCCAGCAGCTTCCGGGACCAAACTGAAGCTTTCTTT,CASSFRDQTEAFF
-,few,TRBJ2-6,TRBV5-1,TGCGCCAGCAGCCTCCAGGGGGCCAACGTCCTGACTTTC,CASSLQGANVLTF
-,many,TRBJ1-1,TRBV6-5,TGTGCCAGCAGTTACTCGGGAAACATGAACACTGAAGCTTTCTTT,CASSYSGNMNTEAFF
-,-,TRBJ1-2,TRBV28,TGTGCCAGCAGTTTGGGCGGACGGAAAAACTATGGCTACACCTTC,CASSLGGRKNYGYTF
-,few,TRBJ2-1,TRBV10-3,TGTGCCATCAGTGAGTCGGGACTTAACTACAATGAGCAGTTCTTC,CAISESGLNYNEQFF
-,-,TRBJ1-3,TRBV9,TGTGCCAGCAGCGCCGGAACAGGACTACTAGGAAACACCATATGTTTT,CASSAGTGLLGNTICF
-,many,TRBJ1-1,TRBV19,TGTGCCAGTAGTTTGGGGTTTCACACTGAAGCTTTCTTT,CASSLGFHTEAFF
TRBD1,many,TRBJ1-2,TRBV27,TGTGCCAGCAGTTTCCGGGACAGGACAGGCTACACCTTC,CASSFRDRTGYTF
-,-,TRBJ1-5,TRBV6-1,TGTGCCAGCAGAGTTGGGGCCGGTGGTCAGCCCCAGCATTTT,CASRVGAGGQPQHF
-,-,TRBJ2-5,TRBV5-5,TGTGCCAGCAGCTTGGTGCCTAGGTCGCAGGAGACCCAGTACTTC,CASSLVPRSQETQYF
TRBD2,many,TRBJ2-2,TRBV6-1,TGTGCCAGCAGACCCCCAGGACTAGCGACCACCGGGGAGCTGTTTTTT,CASRPPGLATTGELFF
-,-,TRBJ1-1,TRBV28,TGTGCCAGCAAGTTAAGGAGGATATCAGAAGCTTTCTTT,CASKLRRISEAFF
-,-,TRBJ1-3,TRBV4-1,TGCGCCAGCAGCCAGGCGGGGACATCGGGAAACACCATATATTTT,CASSQAGTSGNTIYF
-,many,TRBJ2-7,TRBV27,TGTGCCAGCAGTTTACGGGGAGGGGGCGGTCCGGAGCAGTACTTC,CASSLRGGGGPEQYF
-,-,TRBJ2-3,TRBV4-2,TGTGCCAGCAGCCAAACGAGCGTAAGGGGGGCAGATACGCAGTATTTT,CASSQTSVRGADTQYF
-,-,TRBJ1-1,TRBV3-1,TGTGCCAGCAACCTCAGACAGGTCACTGAAGCTTTCTTT,CASNLRQVTEAFF
TRBD1,-,TRBJ2-1,TRBV11-2,TGTGCCAGCAGCTTAGGGACAGGGGCTCCCTCCTACAATGAGCAGTTCTTC,CASSLGTGAPSYNEQFF
-,many,TRBJ1-5,TRBV19,TGTGCCAGTAAAGGCAGCCTCCGGTGGAATCAGCCCCAGCATTTT,CASKGSLRWNQPQHF
-,many,TRBJ2-2,TRBV20-1,TGCAGTGGCAAAGGGGGGGGAGACACCGGGGAGCTGTTTTTT,CSGKGGGDTGELFF
TRBD2,many,TRBJ2-3,TRBV28,TGTGCCAGCAGTTCCCCCGGACTAGCGGGTACAGATACGCAGTATTTT,CASSSPGLAGTDTQYF
-,many,TRBJ2-5,TRBV24-1,TGTGCCACCAGTGACCCCAGGGGTAGCGGAGAGACCCAGTACTTC,CATSDPRGSGETQYF
-,-,TRBJ1-1,TRBV4-1,TGCGCCAGCAGCCGGACAGCGATGAACACTGAAGCTTTCTTT,CASSRTAMNTEAFF
-,few,TRBJ2-7,TRBV27,TGTGCCAGCAGCCCTTATGGGGGGAGAAACGAGCAGTACTTC,CASSPYGGRNEQYF
TRBD1,many,TRBJ2-2,TRBV6-1,TGTGCCAGCAATCCGGGACAGGGTCTTGCCGGGGAGCTGTTTTTT,CASNPGQGLAGELFF
TRBD2,many,TRBJ2-1,TRBV7-9,TGTGCCAGCAGCTTATTATCCGGGAGGACCAACAATGAGCAGTTCTTC,CASSLLSGRTNNEQFF
-,many,TRBJ2-1,TRBV6-2/TRBV6-3,TGTGCCAGCAGTTTCACAGGTGAATCCTACAATGAGCAGTTCTTC,CASSFTGESYNEQFF
-,-,TRBJ2-5,TRBV11-2,TGTGCCAGCAGCTTTTGGGGGCGGGAGCTTAAGACCCAGTACTTC,CASSFWGRELKTQYF
-,few,TRBJ2-2,TRBV28,TGTGCCAGCAGTCCCGGGATACCCACCGGGAAGCTGTTTTTT,CASSPGIPTGKLFF